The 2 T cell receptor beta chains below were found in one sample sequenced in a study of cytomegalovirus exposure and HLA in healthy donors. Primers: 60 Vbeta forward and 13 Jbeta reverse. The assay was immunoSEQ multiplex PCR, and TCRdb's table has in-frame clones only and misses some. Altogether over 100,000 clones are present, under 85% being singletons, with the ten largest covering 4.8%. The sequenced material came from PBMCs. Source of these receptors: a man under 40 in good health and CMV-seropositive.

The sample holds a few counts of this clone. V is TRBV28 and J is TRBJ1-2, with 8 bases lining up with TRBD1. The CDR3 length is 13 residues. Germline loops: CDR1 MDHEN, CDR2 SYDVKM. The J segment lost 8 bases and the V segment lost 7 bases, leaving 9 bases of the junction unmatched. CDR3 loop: CASTTGGRLGYTF. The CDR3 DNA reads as TGTGCCAGCACTACAGGGGGTCGGTTGGGCTACACCTTC.

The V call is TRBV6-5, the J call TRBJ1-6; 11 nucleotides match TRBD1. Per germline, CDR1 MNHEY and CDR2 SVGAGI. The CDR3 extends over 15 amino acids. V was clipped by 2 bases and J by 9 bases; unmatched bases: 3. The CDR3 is CASSYSGTGGSPLHF. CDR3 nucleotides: TGTGCCAGCAGTTACAGCGGGACAGGGGGTTCACCCCTCCACTTT.